This entry is about one T cell receptor (beta chain). Sequenced by immunoSEQ multiplex PCR; TCRdb stores in-frame clones only, minus some. Counted here are some 700,000 clones, 90% occurring once; the ten biggest clones make up under 0.3%. This sample is drawn from a study of blood T cell repertoires in COVID-19. The CDR3 covers 14 residues. V was pared by 2 bases and J by 6 bases, with 11 bases between. Per the germline V gene, CDR1 is MNHNY and CDR2 is SVGAGI (reference sequence). The TCR was taken from a woman in her late teens or twenties with acute or convalescent COVID-19. The chain recombines TRBV6-6 with TRBJ2-1; D uncertain. The sample taken for sequencing was peripheral blood. CDR3 coding DNA: TGTGCCAGCAGTTACACCTTCCCACTCAATGAGCAGTTCTTC. Translating it yields CASSYTFPLNEQFF.